This passage covers 27 T cell receptor beta chains from one sample sequenced in a study of persistence of HIV-infected CD4 T cells. Anti-CD3/anti-CD28 beads served as a nonspecific positive control stimulus. Responding CD4+ T cells were sorted by upregulation of both CD40 ligand and CD69. The immunoSEQ assay was version 4, run in survey mode. Method: immunoSEQ multiplex PCR; TCRdb's copy keeps in-frame clones and lacks some. This sample has under 45,000 clones; about 90% occur once, and the top ten carry 1%. These receptors are not linked to any known antigen. This sample comprised CD4+ T cells sorted from PBMCs after approximately 19-hour stimulation, obtained from a patient who received antiretroviral therapy. The source of these receptors is an adult man with HIV who was CMV-seropositive.

The sample holds one count of this clone. This chain joins TRBV12-3 or TRBV12-4 and TRBJ1-2; no reliable D call. The CDR3 length is 13 residues. V lost 3 bases and J 5 bases, leaving 10 bases between the germline ends. The DNA for the CDR3 is TGTGCCAGCAGTTTCCCGGGTGATTATGGCTACACCTTC. Residues: CASSFPGDYGYTF.

The chain carries TRBV19 and TRBJ2-6, with D possibly matching TRBD2 (7 bases). Germline values: CDR1 LNHDA, CDR2 SQIVND (reference sequence). V lost 10 bases and J lost 3, with 25 bases in between. The CDR3 sequence is 18 residues long. As DNA, the CDR3 is TGTGCCACCAGAGGGGGGGTGGTGTCTAGGGATGGGGCCAACGTCCTGACTTTC. Its translation is CATRGGVVSRDGANVLTF.

V gene TRBV5-4 combines with J gene TRBJ1-2; unclear D gene. This CDR3 contains 12 residues. Trimming removed 0 bases at V and 8 bases at J, with 8 bases between. From germline, CDR1 is SGHNT and CDR2 YYREEE (reference sequence). The CDR3: CASSLGAGGYTF. CDR3 in DNA: TGTGCCAGCAGCTTGGGAGCGGGGGGCTACACCTTC.

This clone was picked up a small number of times. V gene TRBV6-5 combines with J gene TRBJ1-1; D gene ambiguous. The CDR3 runs 14 residues. V was pared by 8 bases and J by 8 bases, with 21 bases between. CDR1 and CDR2 from the germline V gene are MNHEY and SVGAGI. The CDR3 region has the DNA TGTGCCAGCGGTCTAACCAGGATTGGGAAAGAAGCTTTCTTT. It is translated as CASGLTRIGKEAFF.

This rearrangement joins TRBV6-5 to TRBJ1-1; D is ambiguous. The germline V and J ends were trimmed by 7 bases and 3 bases, with 12 bases remaining between them. This CDR3 is 13 amino acids long. The germline CDR1 and CDR2 sequences are MNHEY and SVGAGI. The DNA of the CDR3 is TGTGCCAGCACCCGCCAGGTGCACACTGAAGCTTTCTTT. It is translated as CASTRQVHTEAFF.

The chain recombines TRBV25-1 with TRBJ2-3; 7 nucleotides match TRBD1. V lost 3 bases and J lost 1; bases outside the gene matches: 7. CDR3 length: 16 amino acids. Per germline, CDR1 MGHDK and CDR2 SYGVNS. DNA of the CDR3: TGTGCCAGCAGTGAGTCCGACAGGGATGGCACAGATACGCAGTATTTT. Its translation: CASSESDRDGTDTQYF.

The chain employs TRBV19 and TRBJ1-2; unclear D gene. There are 15 residues in the CDR3. Looked up from germline, CDR1 is LNHDA and CDR2 is SQIVND (reference sequence). The V end was cut by 4 bases, the J end by 3 bases, with 15 bases between. CDR3 in DNA: TGTGCCAGTAGTACCACCTCGACAAATTACTATGGCTACACCTTC. Protein: CASSTTSTNYYGYTF. Full variable domain (remainder filled in from reference TRBV19 and TRBJ1-2): DGGITQSPKYLFRKEGQNVTLSCEQNLNHDAMYWYRQDPGQGLRLIYYSQIVNDFQKGDIAEGYSVSREKKESFPLTVTSAQKNPTAFYLCASSTTSTNYYGYTFGSGTRLTVV.

The chain combines TRBV11-3 with TRBJ2-3; D may be TRBD2 (6 bases). The CDR3 consists of 15 residues. The V and J ends lost 5 bases and 5 bases respectively, with 17 bases between them. CDR1 and CDR2 from the germline V gene are SGHNT and YENEEA. CDR3 residues: CASSETSGAQDTQYF. Written as DNA, the CDR3 is TGTGCCAGCAGCGAGACTAGTGGAGCACAAGATACGCAGTATTTT.

The rearrangement uses TRBV28 and TRBJ1-1; 8 bases map to TRBD1. The CDR3 contains 11 residues. Germline V lookup: CDR1 MDHEN, CDR2 SYDVKM. Unmatched junction bases numbered 2, after V lost 3 bases and J lost 11 bases. As DNA, the CDR3 is TGTGCCAGCAGTTTTACAGGGGGGGCTTTCTTT. This gives the protein CASSFTGGAFF.

The V gene is TRBV6-1, the J gene TRBJ1-2; D is ambiguous. In germline, CDR1 is MNHNS, CDR2 SASEGT. The CDR3 runs to 13 residues. Trimming removed 1 base at V and 2 bases at J, with 5 bases between. DNA for the CDR3: TGTGCCAGCAGTGAAGTGGTAAACTATGGCTACACCTTC. Translated, it gives CASSEVVNYGYTF.

The rearrangement uses TRBV7-6 and TRBJ1-1; weak D call: TRBD1 (5 bases). With 1 base removed from V and 4 bases from J, the gap between germline ends came to 13 bases. The germline V gene encodes CDR1 SGHVS and CDR2 FNYEAQ. The CDR3 has 15 residues. The CDR3 loop reads CASSLERTQGTEAFF. The CDR3 DNA reads TGTGCCAGCAGCTTAGAGAGGACACAAGGCACTGAAGCTTTCTTT.

V and J are TRBV2 and TRBJ2-3; D gene ambiguous. The CDR3 covers 11 residues. Trimming cost V 6 bases and J 2 bases, with 3 bases left between them. CDR1 and CDR2 from the germline V gene are SNHLY and FYNNEI. The CDR3 DNA reads TGTGCCAGCAGCCCCACAGATACGCAGTATTTT. Its protein is CASSPTDTQYF.

This chain joins TRBV30 and TRBJ1-1; D is perhaps TRBD1 (5 bases). Germline assignment: CDR1 GTSNPN and CDR2 SVGIG (reference sequence). Trimming stripped 5 bases from V and 3 bases from J, with 13 bases between. The CDR3 covers 13 residues. CDR3 in DNA: TGTGCCTGGGGAAGGGGCGGGGACACTGAAGCTTTCTTT. Translating it yields CAWGRGGDTEAFF.

The chain carries TRBV2 and TRBJ1-2; a weak D match, TRBD1 (5 bases). Germline lookup yields CDR1 SNHLY and CDR2 FYNNEI. The length of the CDR3 is 14 residues. V lost 1 base and J 5 bases, leaving 11 bases between the germline ends. Here the CDR3 reads CASSEEPGIYGYTF. As DNA, the CDR3 is TGTGCCAGCAGTGAAGAGCCAGGGATATATGGCTACACCTTC.

The V call is TRBV3-1 (or the pseudogene TRBV3-2), the J call TRBJ2-1; D perhaps matches TRBD1 (6 bases). This CDR3 has 14 amino acids. The V end lost 3 bases, the J end lost 8 bases, and 14 bases lay between the germline ends. The germline gives CDR1 LGHDT, CDR2 YNNKEL (reference sequence). CDR3 amino acids: CASSHGQSRDEQFF. CDR3 nucleotide sequence: TGTGCCAGCAGCCATGGACAGTCCCGGGATGAGCAGTTCTTC.

DNA for the CDR3: TGTGCCAGCAGCCAAGATGCAGGTTATATAGTCAATCAGCCCCAGCATTTT. It is translated as CASSQDAGYIVNQPQHF. The J gene is TRBJ1-5, the V gene TRBV14; no firm D call. V lost 0 bases and J lost 3, with 15 bases in between. This CDR3 comprises 17 residues. In germline, CDR1 is SGHDN, CDR2 FVKESK.

V is TRBV3-1 (or the pseudogene TRBV3-2) and J is TRBJ1-2; D call uncertain. Germline-derived CDR1 and CDR2 are LGHDT and YNNKEL (reference sequence). The CDR3 consists of 11 residues. V lost 4 bases, J lost 8 bases, and 8 bases lay in between. CDR3 sequence: CASSRGGGYTF. The CDR3 DNA is TGTGCCAGCAGCCGTGGAGGAGGCTACACCTTC.

In this sample, this clone turned up a few times. J is TRBJ2-5 and V is TRBV10-3, with 10 bases matching TRBD1. After removal of 3 bases from V and 4 bases from J, the junction contained 8 bases not matched to a gene. Germline CDR1 ENHRY, CDR2 SYGVKD. The CDR3 totals 16 residues. The CDR3 coding sequence is TGTGCCATCAGTGATCCGGGACAGGGGATGTCAGAGACCCAGTACTTC. Protein: CAISDPGQGMSETQYF.

The V and J genes are TRBV7-9 and TRBJ2-5; no clear D gene. Germline V gives CDR1 SEHNR, CDR2 FQNEAQ (reference sequence). This CDR3 region has 14 residues. V shed 1 base and J shed 5 bases, with 11 bases lying between them. The CDR3 region has the DNA TGTGCCAGCAGCTTAGGTGGGTCCAGGGAGACCCAGTACTTC. Its translation: CASSLGGSRETQYF.

This chain uses TRBV5-1 with TRBJ2-2; either TRBD1 or TRBD2 may fit D (5 bases each). V lost 0 bases and J 7 bases, leaving 10 bases between the germline ends. This CDR3 has 14 amino acids. Per germline, CDR1 SGHRS and CDR2 YFSETQ. The CDR3 region has the DNA TGCGCCAGCAGCTTGGATGGGGGAATCGGGGAGCTGTTTTTT. Translating gives CASSLDGGIGELFF. Variable domain in full (rest from reference TRBV5-1 and TRBJ2-2): KAGVTQTPRYLIKTRGQQVTLSCSPISGHRSVSWYQQTPGQGLQFLFEYFSETQRNKGNFPGRFSGRQFSNSRSEMNVSTLELGDSALYLCASSLDGGIGELFFGEGSRLTVL.

This clone was seen only once. V gene TRBV12-3 or TRBV12-4 combines with J gene TRBJ1-2; unclear D gene. V was pared by 1 base and J by 8 bases, with 8 bases between. CDR3 size: 12 residues. The CDR3 sequence is CASSLGRWGYTF. CDR3 DNA sequence: TGTGCCAGCAGTTTAGGGAGGTGGGGCTACACCTTC.

This clone has only one observation. Written as DNA, the CDR3 is TGTGCCAGCAGTTTCAGTCCCCGAGAGCAGTACTTC. It specifies CASSFSPREQYF. The gene calls are TRBV12-3 or TRBV12-4 and TRBJ2-7; D unclear. CDR3 length: 12 residues. The V and J ends lost 3 bases and 7 bases respectively, with 10 bases between them.

The sample holds one count of this clone. The chain recombines TRBV6-5 with TRBJ2-7, with TRBD2 matching 9 bases. With 7 bases clipped from V and 6 bases from J, the junction kept 10 bases outside the gene matches. CDR1 MNHEY and CDR2 SVGAGI come from the germline V gene. The CDR3 contains 14 residues. In nucleotides, the CDR3 is TGTGCCAGCAAAGGTCGCGGGGGGGTTGGCGAGCAGTACTTC. This encodes CASKGRGGVGEQYF.

The chain joins TRBV28 to TRBJ1-2; D call uncertain. Germline CDR1 and CDR2: MDHEN and SYDVKM. Trimming took off 6 bases at V and 2 bases at J, with 13 bases between the two ends. This CDR3 has 14 residues. CDR3 in amino acids: CASSPVGANYGYTF. For the CDR3, the DNA is TGTGCCAGCAGCCCCGTGGGAGCGAACTATGGCTACACCTTC.

CDR3 sequence reads: CASSNSGNTGELFF. DNA for the CDR3: TGTGCCAGTAGTAACAGTGGGAACACCGGGGAGCTGTTTTTT. V gene TRBV19 combines with J gene TRBJ2-2; D remains unclear. Germline V gene lookup returns CDR1 LNHDA and CDR2 SQIVND (reference sequence). V shed 4 bases and J shed 1 base, with 7 bases lying between them. The CDR3 is made up of 14 amino acids.

This chain joins TRBV19 and TRBJ1-1; D uncertain. Germline V gene data show CDR1 as LNHDA and CDR2 as SQIVND (reference sequence). The CDR3 contains 13 residues. The V end was cut by 7 bases, the J end by 1 base, with 10 bases between. CDR3: CASTGRWNTEAFF. The CDR3 DNA reads TGTGCCAGTACTGGCCGGTGGAACACTGAAGCTTTCTTT. The whole variable domain, filled in from reference TRBV19 and TRBJ1-1, reads DGGITQSPKYLFRKEGQNVTLSCEQNLNHDAMYWYRQDPGQGLRLIYYSQIVNDFQKGDIAEGYSVSREKKESFPLTVTSAQKNPTAFYLCASTGRWNTEAFFGQGTRLTVV.

J is TRBJ1-2 and V is TRBV30; no reliable D call. V lost 4 bases, J lost 1 base, and 16 bases lay in between. The germline gives CDR1 GTSNPN, CDR2 SVGIG (reference sequence). CDR3 length: 15 residues. CDR3 nucleotide sequence: TGTGCCTGGAAGCAGGATAAACTCAGTAACTATGGCTACACCTTC. Protein: CAWKQDKLSNYGYTF.